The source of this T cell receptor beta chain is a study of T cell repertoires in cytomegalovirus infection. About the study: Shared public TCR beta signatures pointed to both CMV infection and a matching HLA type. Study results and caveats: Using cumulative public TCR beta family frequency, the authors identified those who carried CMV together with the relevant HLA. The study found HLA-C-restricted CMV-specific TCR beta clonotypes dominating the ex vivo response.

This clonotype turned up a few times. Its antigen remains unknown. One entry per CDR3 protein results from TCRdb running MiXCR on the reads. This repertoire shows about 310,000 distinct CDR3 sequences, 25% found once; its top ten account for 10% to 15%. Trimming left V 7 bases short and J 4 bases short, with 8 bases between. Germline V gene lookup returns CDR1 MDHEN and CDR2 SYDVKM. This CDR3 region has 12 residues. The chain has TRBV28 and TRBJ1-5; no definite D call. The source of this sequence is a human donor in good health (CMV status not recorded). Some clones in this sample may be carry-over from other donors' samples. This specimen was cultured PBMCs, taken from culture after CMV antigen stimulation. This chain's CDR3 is CASNPGNQPQHF. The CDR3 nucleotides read TGTGCCAGCAACCCTGGGAATCAGCCCCAGCATTTT.